The T cell receptor (beta chain) described here comes from a study of control samples from healthy donors and cancer patients. Profiled with immunoSEQ multiplex PCR; TCRdb holds only in-frame clones, not every one. The sample contains more than 100,000 clones, 88% of which appear only once. The V gene lost 7 bases and the J gene lost 0 bases, with 13 bases spanning the gap. In germline, CDR1 is SNHLY, CDR2 FYNNEI. This CDR3 has 15 amino acids. The TCR comes from a man aged 40-49 years in good health. The sample was blood. The chain is built from TRBV2 and TRBJ2-4, with D tentatively TRBD1 (5 bases). This CDR3 is CASNSQGIAKNIQYF. The CDR3 nucleotides read TGTGCCAGCAACAGCCAGGGAATAGCCAAAAACATTCAGTACTTC.